These 25 T cell receptor beta chains share one sample of origin, sequenced in a study of control samples from healthy donors and cancer patients. Data came from immunoSEQ multiplex PCR; TCRdb stores just in-frame clones and leaves some out. The sample lists under 60,000 clones; over 90% were seen once. Sequencing input: PBMCs. The receptors come from a woman in her 50s with head and neck cancer.

This clone was seen just once. V gene TRBV28 combines with J gene TRBJ1-1; D ambiguous. Deletions cut 2 bases from V and 1 base from J, with 5 bases between. From germline, CDR1 is MDHEN and CDR2 SYDVKM. The CDR3 has 13 residues. CDR3 DNA: TGTGCCAGCAGTTTACACAGGAACACTGAAGCTTTCTTT. Amino acids: CASSLHRNTEAFF.

The chain uses TRBV7-2 and TRBJ1-5, with TRBD1 matching over 7 bases. V shed 6 bases, J shed 4 bases, and the junction held 0 bases outside the gene matches. This CDR3 region has 12 residues. Germline V gene data show CDR1 as SGHTA and CDR2 as FQGNSA. The CDR3 DNA follows: TGTGCCAGCAGACAGGGGAATCAGCCCCAGCATTTT. It translates to CASRQGNQPQHF.

The CDR3 region has the DNA TGTGCCAGCAGCCTCGCCATGAACACTGAAGCTTTCTTT. Translated: CASSLAMNTEAFF. J is TRBJ1-1 and V is TRBV14, with D unresolved. The ends were cut back, 4 bases at V and 0 bases at J, with 6 bases in the middle. The CDR3 has 13 residues. Germline assignment: CDR1 SGHDN and CDR2 FVKESK.

The V gene is TRBV5-1, the J gene TRBJ2-7; 8 nucleotides agree with TRBD1. Germline trimming cut 3 bases from V and 1 base from J; bases unmatched to any gene: 9. This CDR3 has 16 amino acids. Germline V lookup: CDR1 SGHRS, CDR2 YFSETQ. CDR3 nucleotide sequence: TGCGCCAGCAGCTCGGGGGCAGGACAGGGTTCCTACGAGCAGTACTTC. Encoded protein: CASSSGAGQGSYEQYF.

The V and J genes are TRBV18 and TRBJ2-3, with D unresolved. Germline assignment: CDR1 KGHSH and CDR2 LQKENI. The ends were cut back, 0 bases at V and 4 bases at J, with 11 bases in the middle. The CDR3 totals 15 residues. The CDR3 reads CASSPPKVIADTQYF. In nucleotides, the CDR3 is TGTGCCAGCTCACCACCGAAAGTTATCGCAGATACGCAGTATTTT.

The chain carries TRBV6-5 and TRBJ1-2; the match to TRBD1 covers 7 bases. The CDR3 is 14 residues long. Germline CDR1 is MNHEY and CDR2 is SVGAGI. V lost 4 bases and J lost 8; bases outside the gene matches: 10. The CDR3: CASSFSTGSRGYTF. The DNA for the CDR3 is TGTGCCAGCAGTTTCTCGACAGGGTCGCGGGGCTACACCTTC.

Here the CDR3 DNA reads TGTGCCACCAGTGAGGGCGGGCGCTATGGCTACACCTTC. Translating it yields CATSEGGRYGYTF. The rearrangement links TRBV24-1 to TRBJ1-2; D not resolved. The CDR3 totals 13 residues. Germline loops: CDR1 KGHDR, CDR2 SFDVKD. Between the trimmed V and J ends, which lost 4 bases and 4 bases, there was a span of 9 bases.

This chain connects TRBV5-1 to TRBJ2-7; TRBD2 matches at 8 bases. The J segment lost 0 bases and the V segment lost 5 bases, leaving 7 bases of the junction unmatched. Per germline, CDR1 SGHRS and CDR2 YFSETQ. CDR3 size: 15 residues. The CDR3 bases are TGCGCCAGCAGACCGGCGGGGGGCCGCTCCTACGAGCAGTACTTC. Amino acid sequence: CASRPAGGRSYEQYF.

This clone has a single count. The rearrangement joins TRBV7-2 to TRBJ1-2; D perhaps matches TRBD1 (6 bases). This CDR3 has 15 residues. CDR1 and CDR2 from the germline V gene are SGHTA and FQGNSA. Between the trimmed V and J ends, which lost 3 bases and 4 bases, there was a span of 15 bases. CDR3 sequence: CASSFGTGASYGYTF. The CDR3 DNA reads as TGTGCCAGCAGCTTTGGTACGGGGGCAAGCTATGGCTACACCTTC.

This chain connects TRBV28 to TRBJ2-3, with TRBD1 matching 12 bases. This CDR3 contains 15 residues. Trimming took 4 bases from V and 5 from J; bases not matched to a gene: 4. The germline gives CDR1 MDHEN, CDR2 SYDVKM. CDR3 nucleotide sequence: TGTGCCAGCAGTTGGGGACAGGGGGCAGGAGATACGCAGTATTTT. This translates into CASSWGQGAGDTQYF.

The V and J genes are TRBV23-1 and TRBJ2-2; D gene ambiguous. TRBV23-1 is designated an ORF whose function remains uncertain. The CDR3 has 14 residues. V shed 2 bases and J shed 4 bases, with 8 bases lying between them. CDR3 in DNA: TGCGCCAGCAGTCAACTCCCAGGCACCGGGGAGCTGTTTTTT. Residues: CASSQLPGTGELFF.

The V and J genes are TRBV5-6 and TRBJ1-2; D gene uncertain. The CDR3 consists of 14 residues. The ends were cut back, 4 bases at V and 4 bases at J, with 14 bases in the middle. Germline V CDR1 and CDR2: SGHDT, YYEEEE. The DNA of the CDR3 is TGTGCCAGCAGCAAGCGCACCCACGCCTATGGCTACACCTTC. Translation gives CASSKRTHAYGYTF.

The chain recombines TRBV15 with TRBJ1-3; TRBD1 agrees at 11 bases. This CDR3 is 17 amino acids long. Germline V lookup: CDR1 LNHNV, CDR2 YYDKDF (reference sequence). The ends lost 0 bases at V and 4 bases at J; junction bases unmatched: 5. The CDR3 bases are TGTGCCACCAGCAGAGACGGACAGGGGGCAGCGGGAAACACCATATATTTT. Protein sequence: CATSRDGQGAAGNTIYF.

The V and J genes are TRBV30 and TRBJ1-1; unclear D gene. The CDR3 is made up of 14 amino acids. V lost 7 bases and J 0 bases, leaving 15 bases between the germline ends. Looked up from germline, CDR1 is GTSNPN and CDR2 is SVGIG (reference sequence). CDR3 region: CAYRGYTMNTEAFF. The DNA of the CDR3 is TGTGCCTATCGGGGATATACCATGAACACTGAAGCTTTCTTT.

The rearrangement links TRBV6-5 to TRBJ2-7; the D gene could be TRBD1 or TRBD2 (5 bases each). This CDR3 contains 15 residues. The V end lost 4 bases, the J end lost 1 base, and 14 bases lay between the germline ends. Germline V gene data show CDR1 as MNHEY and CDR2 as SVGAGI. The CDR3 sequence is CASSFSTGASYEQYF. The CDR3 nucleotides read TGTGCCAGCAGTTTCTCTACCGGGGCTTCCTACGAGCAGTACTTC.

The V call is TRBV9, the J call TRBJ2-1, with 11 nucleotides matching TRBD2. J gave up 8 bases and V 2 bases, and 6 bases lay outside the gene matches. The CDR3 loop spans 15 amino acids. CDR1 and CDR2 from the germline V gene are SGDLS and YYNGEE. CDR3 amino acids: CASSVSGGATDEQFF. CDR3 DNA: TGTGCCAGCAGCGTTAGCGGGGGGGCTACCGATGAGCAGTTCTTC.

This chain uses TRBV6-2 or TRBV6-3 with TRBJ1-2, with D tentatively TRBD1 (5 bases). This CDR3 spans 14 amino acids. Germline lookup yields CDR1 MNHEY and CDR2 SVGEGT. The ends were cut back, 2 bases at V and 4 bases at J, with 11 bases in the middle. CDR3 nucleotides: TGTGCCAGCAGTTACGACCGGGGGTTCTATGGCTACACCTTC. Amino acid sequence: CASSYDRGFYGYTF.

The rearrangement links TRBV11-2 to TRBJ2-2; D not certain. The CDR3 extends over 13 amino acids. Germline-derived CDR1 and CDR2 are SGHAT and FQNNGV. V lost 0 bases, J lost 7 bases, and 6 bases lay in between. The CDR3 bases are TGTGCCAGCAGCTTAGACCCCCACGGGGAGCTGTTTTTT. Protein product: CASSLDPHGELFF.

This chain uses TRBV19 with TRBJ1-4; 7 nucleotides line up with TRBD1. Trimming took 9 bases from V and 2 from J; bases not matched to a gene: 3. The CDR3 has 13 residues. Germline-derived CDR1 and CDR2 are LNHDA and SQIVND (reference sequence). The CDR3: CASLGQTNEKLFF. Here the CDR3 DNA reads TGTGCCAGCTTGGGACAGACTAATGAAAAACTGTTTTTT. Full variable domain (rest looked up from reference TRBV19 and TRBJ1-4): DGGITQSPKYLFRKEGQNVTLSCEQNLNHDAMYWYRQDPGQGLRLIYYSQIVNDFQKGDIAEGYSVSREKKESFPLTVTSAQKNPTAFYLCASLGQTNEKLFFGSGTQLSVL.

This clone is a singleton in its sample. The V and J genes are TRBV9 and TRBJ2-7; TRBD1 matches at 9 bases. Germline loops: CDR1 SGDLS, CDR2 YYNGEE. V lost 4 bases to trimming and J lost 6 bases; unmatched junction nucleotides: 8. The CDR3 consists of 14 residues. CDR3 DNA sequence: TGTGCCAGCAGCAAGGGGGGGACAGGGTTCGAGCAGTACTTC. Encoded protein: CASSKGGTGFEQYF.

The chain links TRBV7-2 to TRBJ2-3, with D perhaps matching TRBD2 (6 bases). The germline V gene has CDR1 SGHTA and CDR2 FQGNSA. The CDR3 has 14 amino acids. V was clipped by 4 bases and J by 5 bases, with 13 bases between them. CDR3 sequence reads: CASSSSPGGDTQYF. As DNA, the CDR3 is TGTGCCAGCAGCTCCTCACCCGGGGGAGATACGCAGTATTTT.

The chain employs TRBV19 and TRBJ2-7, with D hard to call. The V and J ends lost 6 bases and 5 bases respectively, with 17 bases between them. This CDR3 has 14 amino acids. CDR1 and CDR2 (germline): LNHDA, SQIVND (reference sequence). Here the CDR3 DNA reads TGTGCCAGTAGCCCATACGACAATTTCCACGAGCAGTACTTC. Translation gives CASSPYDNFHEQYF. Full variable domain (missing parts from reference TRBV19 and TRBJ2-7): DGGITQSPKYLFRKEGQNVTLSCEQNLNHDAMYWYRQDPGQGLRLIYYSQIVNDFQKGDIAEGYSVSREKKESFPLTVTSAQKNPTAFYLCASSPYDNFHEQYFGPGTRLTVT.

The chain couples TRBV7-9 to TRBJ1-6; TRBD1 matches at 8 bases. Germline CDR1 SEHNR, CDR2 FQNEAQ (reference sequence). The length of the CDR3 is 15 residues. The J segment lost 6 bases and the V segment lost 5 bases, leaving 6 bases of the junction unmatched. The CDR3 nucleotides are TGTGCCAGCAGCCCTGGACAGGGACTTAATTCACCCCTCCACTTT. It yields the protein CASSPGQGLNSPLHF.

The V and J genes are TRBV6-5 and TRBJ2-4; D is unclear. V lost 6 bases and J lost 0, with 9 bases in between. This CDR3 contains 14 residues. CDR1 is MNHEY, CDR2 SVGAGI, per germline. DNA of the CDR3: TGTGCCAGCAGGGGAATGCTAGCCAAAAACATTCAGTACTTC. Its translation: CASRGMLAKNIQYF.

This sequence joins TRBV7-2 and TRBJ1-2; no clear D. V was cut by 5 bases and J by 4 bases, with 11 bases left in between. In germline, CDR1 is SGHTA, CDR2 FQGNSA. The CDR3 spans 13 residues. In nucleotides, the CDR3 is TGTGCCAGCAGCAACCGGGCCACCTATGGCTACACCTTC. Translated: CASSNRATYGYTF.